Presented here are 16 T cell receptor beta chains from one specimen sequenced in a study of blood T cell repertoires in COVID-19. Profiled with immunoSEQ multiplex PCR; TCRdb holds only in-frame clones, not every one. The sample has under 250,000 clones, 80% to 85% seen once; the top ten hold 8.9%. Material: PBMCs or T cells enriched from blood (not recorded which). These receptors were taken from a woman aged 50 to 65 with acute COVID-19.

V is TRBV6-5 and J is TRBJ2-7; 11 bases line up with TRBD1. This CDR3 contains 14 residues. The ends lost 6 bases at V and 4 bases at J; junction bases unmatched: 5. Germline V CDR1 and CDR2: MNHEY, SVGAGI. This chain's CDR3 is CASRRDRGSYEQYF. The CDR3 DNA reads TGTGCCAGCAGACGGGACAGGGGGTCGTACGAGCAGTACTTC.

The chain links TRBV19 to TRBJ2-5; a possible D gene is TRBD1 (6 bases). V was trimmed by 7 bases and J by 0 bases, leaving 12 bases between them. CDR3 size: 14 residues. Germline CDR1 and CDR2: LNHDA and SQIVND (reference sequence). The CDR3 sequence: CASTSGDYQETQYF. In nucleotides, the CDR3 is TGTGCCAGTACATCAGGGGATTACCAAGAGACCCAGTACTTC.

The chain employs TRBV18 and TRBJ1-1; D is undetermined. The CDR3 length is 14 residues. The V end was cut by 5 bases, the J end by 2 bases, with 12 bases between. The V gene's germline CDR1 is KGHSH and CDR2 LQKENI. CDR3: CASSYSRKNTEAFF. The CDR3 DNA sequence: TGTGCCAGCTCATACTCAAGAAAAAACACTGAAGCTTTCTTT. Full variable domain (missing parts from reference TRBV18 and TRBJ1-1): NAGVMQNPRHLVRRRGQEARLRCSPMKGHSHVYWYRQLPEEGLKFMVYLQKENIIDESGMPKERFSAEFPKEGPSILRIQQVVRGDSAAYFCASSYSRKNTEAFFGQGTRLTVV.

The rearrangement uses TRBV5-1 and TRBJ1-4; D gene unclear. The CDR3 consists of 14 residues. Per germline, CDR1 SGHRS and CDR2 YFSETQ. V was cut by 7 bases and J by 0 bases, with 10 bases left in between. DNA of the CDR3: TGCGCCAGCCGCCCGGGATCAACTAATGAAAAACTGTTTTTT. This translates into CASRPGSTNEKLFF.

The CDR3 here is CASSDFLGGWTDTQYF. CDR3 in DNA: TGTGCCAGCAGTGACTTCCTCGGGGGGTGGACAGATACGCAGTATTTT. The V and J genes are TRBV6-4 and TRBJ2-3; TRBD2 matches 7 bases. CDR3 size: 16 residues. Looked up from germline, CDR1 is MRHNA and CDR2 is SNTAGT. J gave up 3 bases and V 1 base, and 7 bases lay outside the gene matches.

The rearrangement uses TRBV5-1 and TRBJ1-2; no clear D. Per the germline V gene, CDR1 is SGHRS and CDR2 is YFSETQ. With 0 bases removed from V and 7 bases from J, the gap between germline ends came to 10 bases. The CDR3 runs to 13 residues. This CDR3 reads CASSLDGVGGYTF. The CDR3 DNA reads TGCGCCAGCAGCTTGGACGGGGTGGGTGGCTACACCTTC.

To note about this clone: This sample also contains other DNA sequences that code for the same CDR3. This chain uses TRBV7-2 with TRBJ2-7; tentative D call: TRBD1 (6 bases). Looked up from germline, CDR1 is SGHTA and CDR2 is FQGNSA. The CDR3 consists of 14 residues. The V and J ends lost 2 bases and 0 bases respectively, with 8 bases between them. CDR3 region: CASSLTQGSYEQYF. The CDR3 coding sequence is TGTGCCAGCAGCTTAACACAGGGCTCCTACGAGCAGTACTTC. The full variable domain, in which reference TRBV7-2 and TRBJ2-7 provide the parts outside the CDR3, is GAGVSQSPSNKVTEKGKDVELRCDPISGHTALYWYRQSLGQGLEFLIYFQGNSAPDKSGLPSDRFSAERTGGSVSTLTIQRTQQEDSAVYLCASSLTQGSYEQYFGPGTRLTVT.

V and J are TRBV7-2 and TRBJ2-3; D remains unclear. Trimming removed 5 bases from V and 7 bases from J, with 19 bases in between. Germline-derived CDR1 and CDR2 are SGHTA and FQGNSA. There are 15 residues in the CDR3. In DNA form, the CDR3 reads TGTGCCAGCAGCCTTAGCTCTATGACCGGAAATACGCAGTATTTT. Its protein product is CASSLSSMTGNTQYF.

J is TRBJ1-6 and V is TRBV6-6; D may be TRBD1 (6 bases). The V end was cut by 0 bases, the J end by 7 bases, with 7 bases between. The CDR3 loop spans 14 amino acids. CDR1 and CDR2 (germline): MNHNY, SVGAGI (reference sequence). The CDR3: CASSYSTGNSPLHF. The CDR3 bases are TGTGCCAGCAGTTACTCTACAGGGAATTCACCCCTCCACTTT.

This clone was seen once. V usage is TRBV5-8 and J usage is TRBJ1-5, with TRBD1 identical over 9 bases. The germline CDR1 and CDR2 sequences are SGHTS and YDEGEE. The J segment lost 6 bases and the V segment lost 4 bases, leaving 11 bases of the junction unmatched. The CDR3 consists of 16 residues. In DNA, the CDR3 is TGTGCCAGCAGCCATAACGCCCCGGACAGGGGTCAGCCCCAGCATTTT. Amino acid sequence: CASSHNAPDRGQPQHF.

The chain employs TRBV24-1 and TRBJ1-5, with TRBD1 as a possible D gene (5 bases). The CDR3 consists of 14 residues. The germline V and J ends were trimmed by 0 bases and 15 bases, with 17 bases remaining between them. Germline V gene lookup returns CDR1 KGHDR and CDR2 SFDVKD. The CDR3 sequence is CATSDLNGGGGRHF. CDR3 in DNA: TGTGCCACCAGTGATTTGAATGGAGGTGGGGGGAGGCATTTT.

CDR3 protein: CASSLSISGGNEQFF. CDR3 nucleotide sequence: TGCGCCAGCAGCCTCTCGATTTCGGGGGGCAATGAGCAGTTCTTC. The chain joins TRBV4-3 to TRBJ2-1; 7 bases align to TRBD2. Germline V lookup: CDR1 LGHNA, CDR2 YSLEER. V dropped 4 bases and J dropped 6; count of bases not matched to a gene: 9. The CDR3 contains 15 residues.

This clone was observed once. The V call is TRBV6-2 or TRBV6-3, the J call TRBJ2-3, with 12 bases fitting TRBD2. Looked up from germline, CDR1 is MNHEY and CDR2 is SVGEGT. The CDR3 consists of 15 residues. V lost 4 bases, J lost 6 bases, and 5 bases stayed unmatched. The CDR3 is CASSWLAGGLDTQYF. DNA for the CDR3: TGTGCCAGCAGTTGGCTAGCGGGAGGGCTGGATACGCAGTATTTT.

The CDR3 spells CASSRDRGRTDTQYF. The CDR3 region has the DNA TGTGCCAGCAGCAGGGACAGGGGGCGCACAGATACGCAGTATTTT. The chain is built from TRBV7-3 and TRBJ2-3, with 12 bases that match TRBD1. V gave up 5 bases and J gave up 1 base; unmatched junction bases: 1. Germline-derived CDR1 and CDR2 are SGHTA and FQGTGA. The CDR3 is 15 amino acids.

The rearrangement joins TRBV3-1 (or the pseudogene TRBV3-2) to TRBJ2-3; 7 nucleotides line up with TRBD2. CDR3 length equals 13 residues. Germline-derived CDR1 and CDR2 are LGHDT and YNNKEL (reference sequence). Losses at the gene ends were 6 bases for V and 4 bases for J; bases not matched to a gene: 4. CDR3 region: CASRRTSADTQYF. DNA for the CDR3: TGTGCCAGCAGACGAACTAGCGCAGATACGCAGTATTTT.

The V gene is TRBV7-9, the J gene TRBJ2-1; D possibly corresponds to TRBD2 (5 bases). The germline V gene encodes CDR1 SEHNR and CDR2 FQNEAQ (reference sequence). With 5 bases removed from V and 5 bases from J, the gap between germline ends came to 19 bases. This CDR3 is 16 amino acids long. CDR3 coding DNA: TGTGCCAGCAGCCTCTCCCCTAGGGCGGGCCACAATGAGCAGTTCTTC. It specifies CASSLSPRAGHNEQFF. The entire variable domain, with the rest obtained from reference TRBV7-9 and TRBJ2-1, is as follows: DTGVSQNPRHKITKRGQNVTFRCDPISEHNRLYWYRQTLGQGPEFLTYFQNEAQLEKSRLLSDRFSAERPKGSFSTLEIQRTEQGDSAMYLCASSLSPRAGHNEQFFGPGTRLTVL.